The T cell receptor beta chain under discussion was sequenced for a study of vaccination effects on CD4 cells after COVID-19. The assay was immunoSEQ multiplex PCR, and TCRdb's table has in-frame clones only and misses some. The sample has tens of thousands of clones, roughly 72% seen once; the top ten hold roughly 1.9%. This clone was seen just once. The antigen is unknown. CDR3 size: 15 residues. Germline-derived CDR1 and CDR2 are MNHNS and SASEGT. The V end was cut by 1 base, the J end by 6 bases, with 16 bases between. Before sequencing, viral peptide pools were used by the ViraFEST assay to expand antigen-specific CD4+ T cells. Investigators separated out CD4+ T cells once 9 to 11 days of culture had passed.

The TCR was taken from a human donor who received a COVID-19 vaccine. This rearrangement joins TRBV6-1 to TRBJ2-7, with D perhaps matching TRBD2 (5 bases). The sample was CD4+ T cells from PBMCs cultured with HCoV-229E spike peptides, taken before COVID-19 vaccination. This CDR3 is CASSEGAGGDFEQYV. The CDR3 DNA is TGTGCCAGCAGTGAAGGTGCGGGCGGCGATTTCGAGCAGTACGTC.